This entry features one T cell receptor (beta chain) sequence. This sample is part of a study of T-cell reconstitution after alpha-beta-depleted transplantation in children. The CDR3 covers 14 residues. Germline V gene lookup returns CDR1 SGDLS and CDR2 YYNGEE. The ends were cut back, 3 bases at V and 2 bases at J, with 11 bases in the middle. It was with unique molecular identifiers that the TCRbeta library was prepared. MiXCR was run by TCRdb on the PCR reads, yielding one entry per CDR3 protein. The repertoire holds approximately 980,000 distinct CDR3 sequences, with about 29% as singletons. The J gene is TRBJ2-5, the V gene TRBV9, with a tentative D call TRBD2 (6 bases). This receptor was taken from a boy in the first two years of life who had a stem cell transplant for SCID, so the T cells may come from the graft donor. Sequencing used PBMCs, mostly from graft donor cells, obtained 360 days after TCRalphabeta/CD19-depleted stem cell transplant. CDR3 coding DNA: TGTGCCAGCAGCGAGGGCGGGGTGCAAGAGACCCAGTACTTC. It yields the protein CASSEGGVQETQYF.